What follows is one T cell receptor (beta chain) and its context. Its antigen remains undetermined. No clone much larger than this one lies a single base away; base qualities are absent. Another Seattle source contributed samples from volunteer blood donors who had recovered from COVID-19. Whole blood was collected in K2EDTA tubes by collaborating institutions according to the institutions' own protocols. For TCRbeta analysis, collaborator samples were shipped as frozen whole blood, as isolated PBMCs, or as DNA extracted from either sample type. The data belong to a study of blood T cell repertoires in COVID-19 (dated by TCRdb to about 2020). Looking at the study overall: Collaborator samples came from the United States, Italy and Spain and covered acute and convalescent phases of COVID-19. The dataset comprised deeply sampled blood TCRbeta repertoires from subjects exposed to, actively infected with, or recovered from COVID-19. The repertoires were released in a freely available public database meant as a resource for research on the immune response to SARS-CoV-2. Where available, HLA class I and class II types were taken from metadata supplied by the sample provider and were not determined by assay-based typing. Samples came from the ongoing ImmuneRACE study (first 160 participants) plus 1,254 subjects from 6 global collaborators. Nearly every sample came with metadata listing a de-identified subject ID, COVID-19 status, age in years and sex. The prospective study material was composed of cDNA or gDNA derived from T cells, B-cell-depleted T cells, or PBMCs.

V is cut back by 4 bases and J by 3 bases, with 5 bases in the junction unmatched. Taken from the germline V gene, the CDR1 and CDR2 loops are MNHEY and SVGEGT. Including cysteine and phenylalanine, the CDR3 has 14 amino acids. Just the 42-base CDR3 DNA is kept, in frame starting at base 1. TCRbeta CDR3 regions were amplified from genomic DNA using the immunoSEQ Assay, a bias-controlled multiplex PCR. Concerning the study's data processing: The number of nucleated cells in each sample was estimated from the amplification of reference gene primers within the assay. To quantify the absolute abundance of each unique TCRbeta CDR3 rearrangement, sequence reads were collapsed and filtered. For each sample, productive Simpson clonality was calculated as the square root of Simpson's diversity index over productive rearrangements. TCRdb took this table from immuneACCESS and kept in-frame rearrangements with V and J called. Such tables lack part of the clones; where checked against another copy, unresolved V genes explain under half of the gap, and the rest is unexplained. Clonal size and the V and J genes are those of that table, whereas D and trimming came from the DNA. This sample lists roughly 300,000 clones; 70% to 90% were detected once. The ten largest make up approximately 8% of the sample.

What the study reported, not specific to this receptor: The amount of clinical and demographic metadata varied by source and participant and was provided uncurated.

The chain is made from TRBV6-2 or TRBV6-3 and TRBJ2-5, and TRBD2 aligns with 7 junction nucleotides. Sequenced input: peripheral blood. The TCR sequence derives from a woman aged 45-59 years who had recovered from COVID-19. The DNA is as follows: TGTGCCAGCAGTTGGCAGAGCGGGGAAGAGACCCAGTACTTC. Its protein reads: CASSWQSGEETQYF.